The present T cell receptor beta chain was sequenced within a study of blood T cell repertoires in COVID-19. CDR3 length: 17 residues. Germline values: CDR1 LNHNV, CDR2 YYDKDF (reference sequence). With V trimmed by 2 bases and J by 4 bases, 11 bases remained unmatched. Participant ages covered 18 to 89 years across 20 to 30 US areas. Participants had their cohort set by participant-reported clinical history. Method: immunoSEQ multiplex PCR; TCRdb's copy keeps in-frame clones and lacks some. The data show around 300,000 clones, over 85% seen once. Sequencing used PBMCs or T cells enriched from blood (not recorded which). This receptor was identified in an older woman who had recovered from COVID-19. The chain links TRBV15 to TRBJ2-3, with 8 positions matching TRBD1. Written as DNA, the CDR3 is TGTGCCACCAGCAGAACTGACAGGGGAAGGAGGTCAGATACGCAGTATTTT. Translated: CATSRTDRGRRSDTQYF.